The clone carrying this T cell receptor beta chain occurred a few times. This specimen belongs to a study of identical twins. TCRdb itself ran the 5' RACE reads through MiXCR, one entry per CDR3 protein. The table lists 430,000 or so distinct CDR3 sequences, roughly 24% of them singletons, with roughly 2.8% in the top ten. The sample also formed part of further work on T cells expressing NK-cell markers.

The sequence was obtained from a woman aged 18 to 35 in good health. The source material was CD4+ T cells sorted from blood.

In DNA form, the CDR3 reads TGCGCCAGCGGAGGAGTGTCCCCAGATACGCAGTATTTT. This codes for CASGGVSPDTQYF. The gene calls are TRBV5-1 and TRBJ2-3, with a tentative D call TRBD2 (5 bases). Germline CDR1 is SGHRS and CDR2 is YFSETQ. Trimming took off 7 bases at V and 4 bases at J, with 13 bases between the two ends. The CDR3 length is 13 residues.